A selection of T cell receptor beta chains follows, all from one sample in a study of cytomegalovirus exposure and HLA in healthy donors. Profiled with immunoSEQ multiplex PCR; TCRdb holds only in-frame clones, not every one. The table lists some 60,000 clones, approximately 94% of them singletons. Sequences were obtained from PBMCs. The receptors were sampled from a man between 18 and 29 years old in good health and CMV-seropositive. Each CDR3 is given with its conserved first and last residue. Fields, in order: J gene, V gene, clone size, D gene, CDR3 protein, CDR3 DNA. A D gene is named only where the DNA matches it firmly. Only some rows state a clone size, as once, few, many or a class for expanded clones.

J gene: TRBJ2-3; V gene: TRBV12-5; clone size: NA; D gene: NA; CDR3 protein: CASVGGTDTQYF; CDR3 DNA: TGTGCTAGTGTCGGGGGCACAGATACGCAGTATTTT
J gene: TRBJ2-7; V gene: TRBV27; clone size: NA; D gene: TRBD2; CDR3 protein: CASSQGGGREQYF; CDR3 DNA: TGTGCCAGCAGCCAGGGAGGCGGGAGGGAGCAGTACTTC
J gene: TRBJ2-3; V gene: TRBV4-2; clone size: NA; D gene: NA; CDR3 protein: CASSQDYYSAGLDTQYF; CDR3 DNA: TGTGCCAGCAGCCAAGATTATTACAGCGCGGGCTTGGATACGCAGTATTTT
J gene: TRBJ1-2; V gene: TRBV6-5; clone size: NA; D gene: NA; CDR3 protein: CASSTRTASYGYTF; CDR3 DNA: TGTGCCAGCAGTACTCGGACAGCTAGCTATGGCTACACCTTC
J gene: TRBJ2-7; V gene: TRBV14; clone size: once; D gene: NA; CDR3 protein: CASSQFGRVASEQYF; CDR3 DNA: TGTGCCAGCAGCCAGTTTGGCCGGGTGGCCTCCGAGCAGTACTTC
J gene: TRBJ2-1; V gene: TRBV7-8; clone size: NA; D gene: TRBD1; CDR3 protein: CASSRRDRGYNEQFF; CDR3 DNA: TGTGCCAGCAGCCGCCGGGACAGGGGCTACAATGAGCAGTTCTTC
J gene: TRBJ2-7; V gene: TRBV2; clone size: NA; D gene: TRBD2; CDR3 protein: CASSESGLAGGSPWVQYF; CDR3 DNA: TGTGCCAGCAGTGAAAGTGGCCTAGCGGGAGGCTCCCCTTGGGTGCAGTACTTC
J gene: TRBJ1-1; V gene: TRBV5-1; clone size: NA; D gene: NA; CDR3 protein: CASGLQENTEAFF; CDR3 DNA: TGCGCCAGCGGTTTACAGGAGAACACTGAAGCTTTCTTT
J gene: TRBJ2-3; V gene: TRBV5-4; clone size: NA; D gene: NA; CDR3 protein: CASSVDFLRGTDTQYF; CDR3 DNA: TGTGCCAGCAGCGTGGATTTCTTGCGGGGCACAGATACGCAGTATTTT
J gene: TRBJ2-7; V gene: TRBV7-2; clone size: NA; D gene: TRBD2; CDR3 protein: CASSLAGTSDNEQYF; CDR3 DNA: TGTGCCAGCAGCTTAGCGGGGACTAGCGACAACGAGCAGTACTTC
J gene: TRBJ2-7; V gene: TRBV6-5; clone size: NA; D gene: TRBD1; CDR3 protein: CASSYDRGFYEQYF; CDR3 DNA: TGTGCCAGCAGTTACGACAGGGGTTTCTACGAGCAGTACTTC
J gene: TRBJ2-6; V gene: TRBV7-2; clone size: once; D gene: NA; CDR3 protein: CASRYPSRQVVSGANVLTF; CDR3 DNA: TGTGCCAGCAGATACCCGTCCAGACAGGTGGTGAGTGGGGCCAACGTCCTGACTTTC
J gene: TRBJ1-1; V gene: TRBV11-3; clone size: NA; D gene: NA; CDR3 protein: CASRGEIDTEAFF; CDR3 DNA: TGTGCCAGCAGAGGGGAAATCGACACTGAAGCTTTCTTT
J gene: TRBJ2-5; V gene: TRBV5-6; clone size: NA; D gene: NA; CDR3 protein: CASSPLQGETQYF; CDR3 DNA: TGTGCCAGCAGCCCACTCCAGGGGGAGACCCAGTACTTC
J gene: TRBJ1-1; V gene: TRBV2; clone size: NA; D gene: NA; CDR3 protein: CARAFNTEAFF; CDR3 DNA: TGTGCCAGGGCCTTCAACACTGAAGCTTTCTTT
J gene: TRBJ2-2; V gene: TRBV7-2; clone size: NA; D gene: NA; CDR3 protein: CASSLTGNTGELFF; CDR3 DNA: TGTGCCAGCAGCTTAACTGGGAACACCGGGGAGCTGTTTTTT
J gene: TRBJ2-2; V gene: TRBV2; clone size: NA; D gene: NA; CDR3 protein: CASSYTGELFF; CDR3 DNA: TGTGCCAGCAGTTATACCGGGGAGCTGTTTTTT
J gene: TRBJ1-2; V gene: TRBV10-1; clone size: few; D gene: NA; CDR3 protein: CASSDSSGAGYTF; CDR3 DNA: TGCGCCAGCAGCGATAGCTCCGGTGCCGGCTACACCTTC
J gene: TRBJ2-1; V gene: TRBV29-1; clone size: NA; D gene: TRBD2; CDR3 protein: CSVESLSGDNEQFF; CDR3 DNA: TGCAGCGTTGAATCTCTAAGCGGGGACAATGAGCAGTTCTTC
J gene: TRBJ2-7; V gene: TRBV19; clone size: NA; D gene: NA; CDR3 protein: CASSHGGPDVEQYF; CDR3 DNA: TGTGCCAGTAGTCACGGGGGGCCCGACGTCGAGCAGTACTTC
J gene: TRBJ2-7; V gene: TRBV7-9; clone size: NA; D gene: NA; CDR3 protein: CASSPGDWTSYEQYF; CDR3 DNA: TGTGCCAGCAGCCCGGGGGATTGGACCTCCTACGAGCAGTACTTC
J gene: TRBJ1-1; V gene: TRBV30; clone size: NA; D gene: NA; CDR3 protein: CAWSIGAEAFF; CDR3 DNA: TGTGCCTGGAGTATCGGGGCTGAAGCTTTCTTT
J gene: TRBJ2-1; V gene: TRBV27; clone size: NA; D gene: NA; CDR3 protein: CASSLLWGHNEQFF; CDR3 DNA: TGTGCCAGCAGTTTACTTTGGGGGCACAATGAGCAGTTCTTC
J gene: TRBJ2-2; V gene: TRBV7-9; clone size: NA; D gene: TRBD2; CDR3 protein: CASSSLAGENTGELFF; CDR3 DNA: TGTGCCAGCAGCTCTTTAGCGGGGGAGAACACCGGGGAGCTGTTTTTT
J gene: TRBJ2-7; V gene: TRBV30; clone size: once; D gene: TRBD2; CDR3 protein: CACRIRGGRSPYEQYF; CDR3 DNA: TGTGCCTGTCGCATCCGCGGGGGGCGGAGCCCCTACGAGCAGTACTTC
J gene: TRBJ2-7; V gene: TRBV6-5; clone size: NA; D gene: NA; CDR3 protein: CASSYEALSYEQYF; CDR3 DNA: TGTGCCAGCAGTTACGAGGCACTCTCCTACGAGCAGTACTTC
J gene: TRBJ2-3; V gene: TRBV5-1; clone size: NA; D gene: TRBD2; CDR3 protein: CASSLGGRAVDTQYF; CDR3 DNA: TGCGCCAGCAGCTTGGGCGGGAGGGCCGTGGATACGCAGTATTTT
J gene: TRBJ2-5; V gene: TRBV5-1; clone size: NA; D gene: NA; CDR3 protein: CASSLAASPFEPQETQYF; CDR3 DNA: TGCGCCAGCAGCTTGGCCGCTAGCCCCTTCGAGCCTCAAGAGACCCAGTACTTC
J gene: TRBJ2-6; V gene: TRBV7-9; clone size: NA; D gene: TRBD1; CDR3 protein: CASSSDRGSGANVLTF; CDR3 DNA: TGTGCCAGCAGCTCGGACAGGGGATCTGGGGCCAACGTCCTGACTTTC
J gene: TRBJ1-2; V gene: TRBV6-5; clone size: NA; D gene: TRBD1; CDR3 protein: CASSGGTGVNYGYTF; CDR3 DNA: TGTGCCAGCAGTGGTGGGACAGGCGTCAACTATGGCTACACCTTC
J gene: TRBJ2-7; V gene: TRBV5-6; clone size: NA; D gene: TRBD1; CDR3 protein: CASSYWTGNSYEQYF; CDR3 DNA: TGTGCCAGCAGCTATTGGACAGGGAACTCCTACGAGCAGTACTTC
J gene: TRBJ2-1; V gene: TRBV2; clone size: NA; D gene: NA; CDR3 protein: CASSVGASSYNEQFF; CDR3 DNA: TGTGCCAGCAGTGTTGGGGCGAGCTCCTACAATGAGCAGTTCTTC
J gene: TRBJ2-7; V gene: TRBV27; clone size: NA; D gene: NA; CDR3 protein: CASSHSHSSYEQYF; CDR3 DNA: TGTGCCAGCAGCCACAGCCACAGCTCCTACGAGCAGTACTTC
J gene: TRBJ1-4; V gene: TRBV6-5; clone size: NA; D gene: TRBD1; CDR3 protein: CASSYRTGEQEKLFF; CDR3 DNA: TGTGCCAGCAGTTACCGGACAGGGGAGCAGGAAAAACTGTTTTTT
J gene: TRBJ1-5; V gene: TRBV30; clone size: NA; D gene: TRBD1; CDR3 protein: CAWSGGTGNQPQHF; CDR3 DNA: TGTGCCTGGAGTGGAGGGACAGGGAATCAGCCCCAGCATTTT
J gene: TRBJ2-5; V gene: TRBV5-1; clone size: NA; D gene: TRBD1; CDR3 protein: CASTIGTGTQETQYF; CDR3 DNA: TGCGCCAGCACCATAGGGACAGGGACCCAAGAGACCCAGTACTTC
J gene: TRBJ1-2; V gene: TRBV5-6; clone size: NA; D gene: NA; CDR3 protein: CASSLVQIYGYTF; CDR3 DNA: TGTGCCAGCAGCTTGGTTCAAATCTATGGCTACACCTTC
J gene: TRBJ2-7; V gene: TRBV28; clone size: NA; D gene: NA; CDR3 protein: CASRSGPVIYEQYF; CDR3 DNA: TGTGCCAGCAGGAGCGGGCCTGTTATCTACGAGCAGTACTTC
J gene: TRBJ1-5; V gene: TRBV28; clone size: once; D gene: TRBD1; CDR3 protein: CASSPIMDRVSNQPQHF; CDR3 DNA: TGTGCCAGCAGTCCCATTATGGACAGGGTAAGCAATCAGCCCCAGCATTTT
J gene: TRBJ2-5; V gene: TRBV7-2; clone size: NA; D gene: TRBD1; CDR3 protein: CASSWDRQETQYF; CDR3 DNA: TGTGCCAGCAGTTGGGACAGGCAAGAGACCCAGTACTTC
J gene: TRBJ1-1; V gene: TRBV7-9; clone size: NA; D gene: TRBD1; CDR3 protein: CASRKSQVTGGYTEAFF; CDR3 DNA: TGTGCCAGCAGGAAATCCCAAGTAACAGGGGGGTACACTGAAGCTTTCTTT
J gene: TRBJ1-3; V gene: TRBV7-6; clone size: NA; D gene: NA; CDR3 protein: CASSLNAYGGYTIYF; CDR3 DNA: TGTGCCAGCAGCCTTAATGCATACGGGGGATACACCATATATTTT
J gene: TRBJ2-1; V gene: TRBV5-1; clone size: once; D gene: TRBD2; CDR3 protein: CASSLVLAGGGDEQFF; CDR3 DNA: TGCGCCAGCAGCTTGGTACTAGCGGGAGGCGGAGATGAGCAGTTCTTC
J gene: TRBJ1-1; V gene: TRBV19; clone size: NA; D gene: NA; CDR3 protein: CASSAWGGTNTEAFF; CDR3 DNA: TGTGCCAGTAGTGCCTGGGGGGGGACGAACACTGAAGCTTTCTTT
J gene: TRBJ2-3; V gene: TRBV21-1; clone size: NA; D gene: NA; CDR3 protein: CASSPHSRGPSTDTQYF; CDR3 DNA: TGTGCCAGCAGTCCCCACTCGAGGGGGCCTAGCACAGATACGCAGTATTTT
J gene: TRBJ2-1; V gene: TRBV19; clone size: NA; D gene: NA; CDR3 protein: CASSIGQFNEQFF; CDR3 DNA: TGTGCCAGTAGTATTGGACAGTTCAATGAGCAGTTCTTC
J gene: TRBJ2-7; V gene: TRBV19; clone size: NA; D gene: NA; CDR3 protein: CASSIDPQGTYEQYF; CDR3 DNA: TGTGCCAGTAGTATAGATCCTCAGGGAACCTACGAGCAGTACTTC
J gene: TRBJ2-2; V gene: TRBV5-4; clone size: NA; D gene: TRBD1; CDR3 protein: CASASGGLTGELFF; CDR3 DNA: TGTGCCAGCGCCTCAGGGGGCCTCACCGGGGAGCTGTTTTTT
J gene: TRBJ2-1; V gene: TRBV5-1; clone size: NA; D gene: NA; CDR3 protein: CASSQPQAGSGEQFF; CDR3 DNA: TGCGCCAGCAGCCAACCCCAGGCGGGGTCGGGCGAGCAGTTCTTC
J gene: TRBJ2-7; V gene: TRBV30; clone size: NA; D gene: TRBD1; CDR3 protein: CAWSGQGAVEQYF; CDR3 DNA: TGTGCCTGGAGCGGACAGGGGGCTGTCGAGCAGTACTTC
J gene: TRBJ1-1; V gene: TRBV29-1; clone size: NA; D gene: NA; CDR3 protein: CSVEDHQGSEAFF; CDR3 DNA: TGCAGCGTTGAAGATCACCAGGGATCTGAAGCTTTCTTT
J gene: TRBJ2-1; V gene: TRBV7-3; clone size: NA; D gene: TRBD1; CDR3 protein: CASSPGQGFRNEQFF; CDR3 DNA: TGTGCCAGCAGCCCAGGACAGGGGTTTCGAAATGAGCAGTTCTTC